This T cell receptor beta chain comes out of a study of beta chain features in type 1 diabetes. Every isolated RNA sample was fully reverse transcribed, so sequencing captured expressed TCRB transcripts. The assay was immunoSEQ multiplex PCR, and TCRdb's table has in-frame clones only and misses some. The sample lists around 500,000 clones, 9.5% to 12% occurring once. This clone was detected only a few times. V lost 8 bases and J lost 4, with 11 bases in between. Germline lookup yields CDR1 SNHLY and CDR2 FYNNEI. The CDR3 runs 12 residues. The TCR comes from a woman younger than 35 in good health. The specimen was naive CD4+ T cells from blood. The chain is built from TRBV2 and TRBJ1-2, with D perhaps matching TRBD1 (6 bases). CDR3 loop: CASLRGGYGYTF. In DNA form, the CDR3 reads TGTGCCAGCTTACGAGGGGGCTATGGCTACACCTTC.